This entry lists 3 T cell receptor beta chains sequenced from one sample in a study of siplizumab effects on memory and regulatory T cells. Using immunoSEQ multiplex PCR, the repertoire was profiled, and TCRdb retains in-frame clones only, with some absent. The repertoire holds fewer than 120,000 clones, roughly 90% seen once, with approximately 1.2% in the top ten. Sequencing was carried out using CD4+ T cells sorted from blood. The receptors shown here come from a human donor in good health.

This rearrangement joins TRBV5-1 to TRBJ2-7, with 9 bases that match TRBD2. Germline CDR1 is SGHRS and CDR2 is YFSETQ. V lost 4 bases, J lost 3 bases, and 8 bases stayed unmatched. There are 15 residues in the CDR3. This CDR3 is CASSASTSGDYEQYF. For the CDR3, the DNA is TGCGCCAGCAGCGCCTCGACTAGCGGAGACTACGAGCAGTACTTC.

The chain is built from TRBV9 and TRBJ2-7, with 7 bases aligning to TRBD1. This CDR3 has 15 residues. Germline assignment: CDR1 SGDLS and CDR2 YYNGEE. With V trimmed by 4 bases and J by 3 bases, 10 bases remained unmatched. The chain's CDR3 is CASSQGRGSYYEQYF. The CDR3 DNA reads as TGTGCCAGCAGCCAAGGCAGGGGGTCCTACTACGAGCAGTACTTC. Full variable domain (rest looked up from reference TRBV9 and TRBJ2-7): DSGVTQTPKHLITATGQRVTLRCSPRSGDLSVYWYQQSLDQGLQFLIQYYNGEERAKGNILERFSAQQFPDLHSELNLSSLELGDSALYFCASSQGRGSYYEQYFGPGTRLTVT.

The rearrangement uses TRBV6-5 and TRBJ1-2; TRBD1 aligns across 7 bases. The CDR3 has 16 amino acids. J was trimmed by 4 bases and V by 3 bases; bases with no gene match: 11. In germline, CDR1 is MNHEY, CDR2 SVGAGI. In DNA, the CDR3 is TGTGCCAGCAGTTATACCAGGGGGAGAACCCTCTATGGCTACACCTTC. Amino acids: CASSYTRGRTLYGYTF.